Described below is a single TCR beta chain sequence and its context. No cognate antigen has been identified for it. No qualities accompany the bases; no much larger clone lies one base away. The library was prepared using 5' RACE. Sequencing was carried out with an Illumina HiSeq 2500. A second PCR of roughly 7 to 12 cycles was run with a J-beta primer mix and a sample-barcoded 5' primer. A unique molecular identifier was introduced onto each TCR beta cDNA molecule by a template-switch 5' adaptor carrying 12 random nucleotides. Each sample yielded at least 2.5 million CDR3-containing paired-end reads. The Mint cDNA synthesis kit, primed by a TRBC-specific oligonucleotide, was used to synthesize first-strand cDNA from all RNA. Following uracil-DNA glycosylase treatment, all cDNA underwent a first 18-cycle PCR with the universal primers M1SS and BC2_uni_R. In the paper's pipeline: For normalization, 1 million high-quality reads were randomly selected from each sample, with every read carrying a distinct molecular identifier. Reads sharing molecular identifiers were discarded rather than binned into consensus sequences. MiTCR, with a Q25 quality threshold and the strictest error-elimination algorithm, was used for CDR3 identification, clonotype clustering and error correction. A nonparametric unseen species model with Euler transformation was used to estimate a lower bound on total TCR beta diversity. The public reads were reprocessed in TCRdb via fastp at Q25 and MiXCR, keeping in-frame beta chains. CDR3 protein sequences are deduplicated, and each keeps its most common genes and DNA. TCRdb assigned the V and J calls; the authors' analysis was not used. The sample table records some 940,000 distinct CDR3 sequences; roughly 28% of these occur just once. The top ten clones comprise about a tenth of the sample.

The sample originates from a study of blood T cells in healthy people across ages (dated by TCRdb to 2014 to 2015). For the study in its entirety: In model experiments, roughly one uniquely barcoded TCR beta cDNA molecule per two T cells was captured by template switching. To track age-related changes in TCR beta repertoire diversity, the study relied on deep sequencing normalized with unique cDNA molecular identifiers. For two donors (one aged 18 to 30 and one aged 80 or older), the study analyzed two additional independent replicas of 1 million unique cDNA reads from the same blood draw. The donors were split into four age groups: young (average around 15 years), middle-aged (about 40), aged (about 62) and long-lived (approximately 80). General findings and caveats noted by the study authors: A strong correlation was found between observed TCR beta diversity and the percentage of naive T cells measured by flow cytometry. As age increased, observed TCR beta diversity per million T cells dropped in a roughly linear way, and a significant reduction was already evident by age about 40. Since profiling was done on bulk unsorted PBMCs, naive and antigen-experienced compartments could not be conclusively compared. The long-lived group showed more naive CD4+ T cells, fewer expanded clones and increased TCR diversity than the aged group, suggesting age selection. Estimates of total diversity based on one million sequenced T cells were regarded as lower bounds and as underestimates. Because the CMV infection status of the donors was unknown, age-related changes in expanded clonotypes may potentially have been confounded.

Donors were roughly 40 systemically healthy Caucasian individuals from Russia aged roughly 6 to 90 years. Each donor gave 9 to 10 milliliters of peripheral blood, collected into EDTA-treated Vacutainer tubes. Ficoll-Paque density-gradient centrifugation was used to isolate PBMCs, with at least 7 million per sample. Trizol reagent was used to extract total RNA from the PBMCs, yielding at least 6 micrograms per sample. The percentages of naive CD45RAhigh/CD27high T cells were determined by flow cytometry on a PBMC aliquot from every donor. Taken from the germline V gene (reference sequence), the CDR1 and CDR2 loops are DFQATT and SNEGSKA. V is clipped by 1 base and J by 4 bases, and the sequence between their germline boundaries is 17 bases long. The CDR3 starts with the cysteine, ends with the phenylalanine, and has 15 residues. Only the CDR3 DNA stays, 45 bases, in frame from base 1. These data are also associated with another study on T cells of mothers and their children. As that second study puts it: The donors were nine systemically healthy Caucasian individuals, made up of three mothers and their six children. cDNA synthesis used all of the extracted RNA, with about 1.5 ug of RNA in each 15 ul reaction. In the second PCR, sample barcodes and 2-4 random nucleotides were introduced via the M1S primer. Each mother yielded over 10 million TCR beta CDR3 reads and each child roughly 2.9 million reads. Thymic selection shapes the output of TCR recombination in a similar way in related and unrelated pairs, and inherited differences have a minor effect. Normalized repertoire overlap in related mother-child pairs was always slightly higher than in unrelated mother-child pairs, but the difference was never significant. No persistent microchimeric T cell clones were detected, at a sensitivity of approximately 100 clones per million clonotypes. The study used deep NGS to compare TCR beta repertoires of mothers and children, seeking features distinguishing related mother-child pairs from unrelated individuals. The mean age was roughly 40 +/- 4 years for the mothers and around 11 +/- 4 years for the children. After adapters were ligated using NEBNext reagents, the libraries underwent 100+100 nt paired-end sequencing on an Illumina HiSeq 2000. To prevent cross-contamination, the mother and child libraries were prepared one month apart and sequenced in separate runs. Between roughly 450,000 and 2,000,000 distinct TCR beta clonotypes were identified per donor. Naive TCR beta clonotypes were estimated from low-frequency clonotypes matched to each donor's FACS-determined naive share, without sorting.

The sample comprised blood. Recombination connected TRBV20-1 to TRBJ2-7, with TRBD2 tentatively as D gene (6 bases match). The TCR sequence derives from a woman between 40 and 50 years old in good health. DNA sequence: TGCAGTGCTAGAGGCACCGGGGGATTTGGTTACGAGCAGTACTTC. Its coded protein is CSARGTGGFGYEQYF.